This T cell receptor beta chain stems from a study of OX40 agonist ivuxolimab in advanced cancers. TCRdb keeps only in-frame clones here, not all; method: immunoSEQ multiplex PCR. The sample yields roughly 15,000 clones, about 83% seen once. V trimming: 3 bases; J trimming: 4 bases; junction bases outside the gene matches: 2. The germline V gene encodes CDR1 SGHDT and CDR2 YYEEEE. The CDR3 is made up of 13 amino acids. Specimen: CD4+ or CD8+ T cells sorted from blood, collected in a trial of the OX40 agonist ivuxolimab. The TCR originated in an adult with an advanced solid tumor such as melanoma, head and neck, liver or kidney cancer. This rearrangement joins TRBV5-6 to TRBJ2-5, with 8 bases matching TRBD1. CDR3 sequence (DNA): TGTGCCAGCAGCTCTGACAGGGGAGAGACCCAGTACTTC. This gives the protein CASSSDRGETQYF.